This T cell receptor (beta chain) derives from a study of neurological immune-mediated disorders. The sample holds many counts of this clonotype. The CDR3 spans 13 residues. The germline V gene encodes CDR1 SGHDT and CDR2 YYEEEE. Trimming left V 4 bases short and J 3 bases short, with 9 bases between. A single record per CDR3 protein comes from TCRdb applying MiXCR to the 5' RACE reads. The sample lists 80,000 to 85,000 distinct CDR3 sequences, 2.6% occurring once. This sequence originates from a woman aged 25 to 39 with multiple sclerosis. Material: PBMCs. The chain carries TRBV5-6 and TRBJ2-3; D may be TRBD1 (5 bases). The CDR3 spells CASSLTDTDTQYF. CDR3 nucleotides: TGTGCCAGCAGCCTGACAGATACAGATACGCAGTATTTT.